Here is one T cell receptor beta chain with its context. The sample originates from a study of Graves' ophthalmopathy and Graves' hyperthyroidism. Amplification of the TCR beta CDR3 regions used RNA transcripts (as template). Second-round multiplex PCR came after a first-round RT-PCR that employed HTBI primers. TCRdb reprocessed the multiplex PCR reads with MiXCR, giving one entry per CDR3 protein. Of approximately 540,000 distinct CDR3 sequences detected, under 45% appear once; the ten largest clones hold over 3.5%. Trimming stripped 2 bases from V and 5 bases from J, with 4 bases between. The CDR3 runs 11 residues. Per the germline V gene, CDR1 is SGHDN and CDR2 is FVKESK.

V and J are TRBV14 and TRBJ2-7; D gene ambiguous. The clonotype comes from an adult man with Graves' hyperthyroidism. The source material was peripheral blood or thyroid tissue (not recorded which). The CDR3 here is CASSQLDEQYF. The CDR3 DNA follows: TGTGCCAGCAGCCAATTGGACGAGCAGTACTTC.